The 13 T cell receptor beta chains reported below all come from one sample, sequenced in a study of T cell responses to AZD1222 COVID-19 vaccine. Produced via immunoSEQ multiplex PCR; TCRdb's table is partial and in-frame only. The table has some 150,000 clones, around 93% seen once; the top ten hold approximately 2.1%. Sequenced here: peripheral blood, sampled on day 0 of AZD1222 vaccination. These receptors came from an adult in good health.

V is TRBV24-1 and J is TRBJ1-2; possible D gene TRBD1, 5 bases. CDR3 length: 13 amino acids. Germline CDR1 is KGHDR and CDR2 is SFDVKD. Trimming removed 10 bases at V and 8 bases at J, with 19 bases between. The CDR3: CATYYGVQGGYTF. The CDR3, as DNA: TGTGCCACATACTACGGGGTCCAGGGAGGCTACACCTTC.

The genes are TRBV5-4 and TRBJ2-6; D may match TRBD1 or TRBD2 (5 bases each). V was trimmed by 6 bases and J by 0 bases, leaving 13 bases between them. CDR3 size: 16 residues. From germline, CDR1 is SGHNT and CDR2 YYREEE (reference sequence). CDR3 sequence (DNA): TGTGCCAGCAACCCGGGACGGACCTCTGGGGCCAACGTCCTGACTTTC. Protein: CASNPGRTSGANVLTF.

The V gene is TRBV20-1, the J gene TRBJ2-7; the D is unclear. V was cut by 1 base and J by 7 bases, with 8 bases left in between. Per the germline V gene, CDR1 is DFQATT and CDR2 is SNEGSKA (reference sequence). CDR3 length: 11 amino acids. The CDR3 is CSARVAREQYF. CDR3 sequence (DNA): TGCAGTGCTAGAGTCGCGCGGGAGCAGTACTTC.

The CDR3 here is CASSPTGHSNTEAFF. Here the CDR3 DNA reads TGTGCCAGCAGTCCCACGGGACATTCGAACACTGAAGCTTTCTTT. The rearrangement joins TRBV27 to TRBJ1-1, with a weak D call TRBD1 (6 bases). Germline loops: CDR1 MNHEY, CDR2 SMNVEV (reference sequence). The V gene lost 5 bases and the J gene lost 1 base, with 14 bases spanning the gap. The CDR3 is made up of 15 amino acids.

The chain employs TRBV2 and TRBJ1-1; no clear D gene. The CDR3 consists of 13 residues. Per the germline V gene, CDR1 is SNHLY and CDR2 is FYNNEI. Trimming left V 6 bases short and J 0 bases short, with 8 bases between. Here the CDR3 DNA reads TGTGCCAGCAGCCGGATAATGAACACTGAAGCTTTCTTT. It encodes CASSRIMNTEAFF.

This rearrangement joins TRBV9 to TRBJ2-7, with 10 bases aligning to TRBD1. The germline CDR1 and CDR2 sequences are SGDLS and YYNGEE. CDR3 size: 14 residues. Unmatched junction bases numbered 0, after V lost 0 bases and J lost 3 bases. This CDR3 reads CASSVGDRGYEQYF. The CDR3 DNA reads TGTGCCAGCAGCGTAGGGGACAGGGGCTACGAGCAGTACTTC.

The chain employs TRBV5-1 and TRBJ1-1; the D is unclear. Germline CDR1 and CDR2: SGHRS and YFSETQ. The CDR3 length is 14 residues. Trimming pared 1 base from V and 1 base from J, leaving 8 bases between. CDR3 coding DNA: TGCGCCAGCAGCTTGTCCGGGAGGAACACTGAAGCTTTCTTT. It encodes CASSLSGRNTEAFF. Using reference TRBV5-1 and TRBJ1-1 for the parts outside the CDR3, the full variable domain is KAGVTQTPRYLIKTRGQQVTLSCSPISGHRSVSWYQQTPGQGLQFLFEYFSETQRNKGNFPGRFSGRQFSNSRSEMNVSTLELGDSALYLCASSLSGRNTEAFFGQGTRLTVV.

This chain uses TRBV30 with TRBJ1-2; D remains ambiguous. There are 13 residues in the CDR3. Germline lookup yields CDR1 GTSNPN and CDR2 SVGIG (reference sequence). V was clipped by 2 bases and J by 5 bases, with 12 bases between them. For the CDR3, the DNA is TGTGCCTGGAGTACGGCCACCGTTTATGGCTACACCTTC. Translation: CAWSTATVYGYTF. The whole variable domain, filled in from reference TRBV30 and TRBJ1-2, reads SQTIHQWPATLVQPVGSPLSLECTVEGTSNPNLYWYRQAAGRGLQLLFYSVGIGQISSEVPQNLSASRPQDRQFILSSKKLLLSDSGFYLCAWSTATVYGYTFGSGTRLTVV.

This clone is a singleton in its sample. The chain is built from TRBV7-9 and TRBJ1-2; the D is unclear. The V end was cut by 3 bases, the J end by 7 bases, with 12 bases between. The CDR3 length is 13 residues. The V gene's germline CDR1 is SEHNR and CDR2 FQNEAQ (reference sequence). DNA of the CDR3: TGTGCCAGCAGCTTGGTACCCGCTTCTGGCTACACCTTC. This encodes CASSLVPASGYTF.

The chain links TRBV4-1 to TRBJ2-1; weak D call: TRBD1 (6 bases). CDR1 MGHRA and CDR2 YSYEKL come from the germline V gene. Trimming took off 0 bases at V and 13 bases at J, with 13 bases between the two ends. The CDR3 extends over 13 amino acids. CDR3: CASSQETETGQFF. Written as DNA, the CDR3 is TGCGCCAGCAGCCAAGAAACCGAGACAGGTCAGTTCTTC.

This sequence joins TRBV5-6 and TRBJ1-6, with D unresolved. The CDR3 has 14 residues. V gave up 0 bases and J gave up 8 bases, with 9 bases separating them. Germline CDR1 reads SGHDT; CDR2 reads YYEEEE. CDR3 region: CASSLGGPDSPLHF. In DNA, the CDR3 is TGTGCCAGCAGCTTGGGAGGGCCAGATTCACCCCTCCACTTT.

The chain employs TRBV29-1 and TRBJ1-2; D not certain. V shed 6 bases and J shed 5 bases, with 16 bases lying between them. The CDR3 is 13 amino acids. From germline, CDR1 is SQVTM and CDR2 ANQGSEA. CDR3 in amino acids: CSVAVKEDYGYTF. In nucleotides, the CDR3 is TGCAGCGTCGCCGTAAAGGAGGATTATGGCTACACCTTC.

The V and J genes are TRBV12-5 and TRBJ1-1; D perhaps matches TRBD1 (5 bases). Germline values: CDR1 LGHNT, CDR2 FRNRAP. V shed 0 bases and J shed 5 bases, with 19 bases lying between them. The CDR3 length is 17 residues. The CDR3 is CASGLVLTSNEGTEAFF. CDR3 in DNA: TGTGCTAGTGGTTTGGTTTTGACCTCGAACGAGGGGACTGAAGCTTTCTTT. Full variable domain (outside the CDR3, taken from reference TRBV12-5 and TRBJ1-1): DARVTQTPRHKVTEMGQEVTMRCQPILGHNTVFWYRQTMMQGLELLAYFRNRAPLDDSGMPKDRFSAEMPDATLATLKIQPSEPRDSAVYFCASGLVLTSNEGTEAFFGQGTRLTVV.